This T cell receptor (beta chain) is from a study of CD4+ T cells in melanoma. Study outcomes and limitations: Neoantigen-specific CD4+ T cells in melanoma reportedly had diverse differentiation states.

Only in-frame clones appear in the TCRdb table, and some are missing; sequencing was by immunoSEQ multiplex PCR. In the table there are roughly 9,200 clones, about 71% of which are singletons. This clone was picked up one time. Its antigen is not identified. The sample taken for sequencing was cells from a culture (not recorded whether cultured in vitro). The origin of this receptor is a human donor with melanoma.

CDR3 sequence (DNA): TGTGCCAGCAGCTTAGGAGGCGCAACCAACTACAATGAGCAGTTCTTC. Encoded protein: CASSLGGATNYNEQFF. The chain employs TRBV11-2 and TRBJ2-1, with D unresolved. Germline V gene lookup returns CDR1 SGHAT and CDR2 FQNNGV. The CDR3 spans 16 residues. The germline V and J ends were trimmed by 1 base and 3 bases, with 13 bases remaining between them.